The 8 T cell receptor beta chains in this list originate from one sample, sequenced in a study of immune cell composition in non-small cell lung cancer. Normal lung was sampled as far from the tumour as possible, at least 3 cm. Assay: immunoSEQ multiplex PCR; the TCRdb copy retains only in-frame clones and omits some. Of around 1,700 clones in the sample, about 60% were seen once. Input material: non-adjacent lung tissue. Source of these receptors: a human donor with non-small cell lung cancer.

The chain employs TRBV19 and TRBJ2-7, with D possibly TRBD2 on 5 matching bases. Looked up from germline, CDR1 is LNHDA and CDR2 is SQIVND (reference sequence). V dropped 3 bases and J dropped 2 bases, with 11 bases sitting between them. The length of the CDR3 is 14 residues. CDR3 region: CASSIGLLAYEQYF. The CDR3 nucleotides are TGTGCCAGTAGTATCGGGTTACTAGCCTACGAGCAGTACTTC. The full variable domain, its missing parts supplied by reference TRBV19 and TRBJ2-7, is DGGITQSPKYLFRKEGQNVTLSCEQNLNHDAMYWYRQDPGQGLRLIYYSQIVNDFQKGDIAEGYSVSREKKESFPLTVTSAQKNPTAFYLCASSIGLLAYEQYFGPGTRLTVT.

V is TRBV11-1 and J is TRBJ2-6; TRBD1 matches 9 bases. Germline CDR1 and CDR2: SGHAT and FQDESV (reference sequence). V shed 4 bases and J 0 bases; nucleotides not matched to a gene: 7. The CDR3 runs to 18 residues. In nucleotides, the CDR3 is TGTGCCAGCAGCTGGGACAGGGTAAATTCCTCTGGGGCCAACGTCCTGACTTTC. It translates to CASSWDRVNSSGANVLTF.

The chain links TRBV7-9 to TRBJ1-4; D might be TRBD1 (5 bases). In germline, CDR1 is SEHNR, CDR2 FQNEAQ (reference sequence). Trimming stripped 6 bases from V and 6 bases from J, with 14 bases between. The CDR3 length is 14 residues. The CDR3 loop is CASSSQDPDEKLFF. CDR3 bases: TGTGCCAGCAGTTCACAGGATCCGGATGAAAAACTGTTTTTT. The variable domain in full, completed from reference TRBV7-9 and TRBJ1-4, reads DTGVSQNPRHKITKRGQNVTFRCDPISEHNRLYWYRQTLGQGPEFLTYFQNEAQLEKSRLLSDRFSAERPKGSFSTLEIQRTEQGDSAMYLCASSSQDPDEKLFFGSGTQLSVL.

This clone was seen once. V gene TRBV7-3 combines with J gene TRBJ2-5, with 8 bases lining up with TRBD1. CDR1 and CDR2 (germline): SGHTA, FQGTGA. CDR3 length: 13 residues. V dropped 5 bases and J dropped 4; count of bases not matched to a gene: 3. The DNA of the CDR3 is TGTGCCAGCAGCGCCGACAGGGGAGAGACCCAGTACTTC. Amino acids: CASSADRGETQYF.

This clone turned up a few times. The chain joins TRBV6-5 to TRBJ1-5, with no clear D. Deletions cut 5 bases from V and 3 bases from J, with 11 bases between. Germline-derived CDR1 and CDR2 are MNHEY and SVGAGI. This CDR3 contains 14 residues. This CDR3 is CASSQTSFNQPQHF. In DNA, the CDR3 is TGTGCCAGCAGTCAAACTTCGTTCAATCAGCCCCAGCATTTT.

This clone is classed as large. The chain is built from TRBV6-5 and TRBJ2-2; the D gene is possibly TRBD2 (6 bases). The germline V and J ends were trimmed by 6 bases and 3 bases, with 11 bases remaining between them. There are 14 residues in the CDR3. Germline V gives CDR1 MNHEY, CDR2 SVGAGI. The CDR3 DNA reads TGTGCCAGCAGCCCCGGACTATACACCGGGGAGCTGTTTTTT. Translation: CASSPGLYTGELFF.

V is TRBV27 and J is TRBJ2-5, with a possible D match to TRBD1 (6 bases). The CDR3 spans 16 residues. Deletions cut 4 bases from V and 5 bases from J, with 20 bases between. Germline lookup yields CDR1 MNHEY and CDR2 SMNVEV (reference sequence). CDR3 residues: CASSSDDSGVLETQYF. CDR3 in DNA: TGTGCCAGCAGTTCTGACGATTCAGGGGTGTTGGAGACCCAGTACTTC.

This clone has a handful of counts. The CDR3 reads CASSPRQGTYEQYF. In DNA, the CDR3 is TGTGCCAGCTCACCCCGACAGGGGACCTACGAGCAGTACTTC. V gene TRBV18 combines with J gene TRBJ2-7; 8 nucleotides align to TRBD1. Germline V gives CDR1 KGHSH, CDR2 LQKENI. The CDR3 consists of 14 residues. The ends lost 3 bases at V and 2 bases at J; junction bases unmatched: 3. Together with reference TRBV18 and TRBJ2-7, the CDR3 gives the full variable domain: NAGVMQNPRHLVRRRGQEARLRCSPMKGHSHVYWYRQLPEEGLKFMVYLQKENIIDESGMPKERFSAEFPKEGPSILRIQQVVRGDSAAYFCASSPRQGTYEQYFGPGTRLTVT.